This entry describes one T cell receptor (beta chain). Its antigen is currently not known. The record has no base qualities; no much larger clone is one base away. These data come from a study of blood T cell repertoires in COVID-19 (dated by TCRdb to the early 2020s). Regarding the study in general: Collaborator samples came from the United States, Italy and Spain and covered acute and convalescent phases of COVID-19. The material from the prospective study consisted of cDNA or gDNA derived from T cells, B-cell-depleted T cells, or PBMCs. Subjects who had been exposed to COVID-19, were actively infected with it, or had recovered from it provided the deeply sampled blood TCRbeta repertoires that made up the dataset. The repertoires were made available in a free public database intended to serve as a resource for research on the immune response to SARS-CoV-2. The samples were drawn from two sources: the first 160 participants of the ongoing ImmuneRACE study, and 1,000 to 1,500 subjects contributed by 6 global collaborators. A de-identified subject ID, COVID-19 status, age in years and sex were almost always included in the sample metadata. Where available, HLA class I and class II types were taken from metadata supplied by the sample provider and were not determined by assay-based typing. Here is what the overall study found, with its caveats: The quantity of clinical and demographic metadata differed by source and by participant and was supplied without curation.

The immunoSEQ Assay, a bias-controlled multiplex PCR, was used to amplify TCRbeta CDR3 regions from genomic DNA. On the authors' methods: The number of nucleated cells in each sample was estimated from the amplification of reference gene primers within the assay. To quantify the absolute abundance of each unique TCRbeta CDR3 rearrangement, sequence reads were collapsed and filtered. For each sample, productive Simpson clonality was calculated by taking the square root of Simpson's diversity index across productive rearrangements. TCRdb re-hosts the immuneACCESS table, in-frame sequences only. Its copies lack some clones; in the studies checked, an unresolved V gene accounts for under half of them, and the cause for the rest is not known. Clonal size and the V and J genes are those of that table, whereas D and trimming came from the DNA. The sample table contains under 95,000 clones; only one count was recorded for 65% to 85% of them. Around 10% of the sample comes from the top ten.

From the germline V gene, CDR1 is SGHDT and CDR2 is YYEEEE. The CDR3 goes from the cysteine to the phenylalanine over 16 residues. Here the CDR3 DNA is all that survives: 48 bases in frame from base 1. The V and J ends are trimmed by 0 bases and 0 bases, leaving 10 bases between them. Each collaborating institution followed its own protocols to collect whole blood in K2EDTA tubes. For TCRbeta analysis, collaborators shipped samples as frozen whole blood, isolated PBMCs, or DNA extracted from either of those sample types. The source of this sequence is a man between 65 and 85 years old with acute or convalescent COVID-19. Recombination joined TRBV5-6 with TRBJ1-3; TRBD1 might be the D gene, on 6 matching bases. Sequenced sample: peripheral blood. The CDR3 has the sequence CASSLVGHSSGNTIYF. The sequenced DNA: TGTGCCAGCAGCTTGGTGGGACACAGCTCTGGAAACACCATATATTTT. The CDR3, completed at both ends by the reference TRBV5-6 and TRBJ1-3 genes, gives the full variable domain DAGVTQSPTHLIKTRGQQVTLRCSPKSGHDTVSWYQQALGQGPQFIFQYYEEEERQRGNFPDRFSGHQFPNYSSELNVNALLLGDSALYLCASSLVGHSSGNTIYFGEGSWLTVV.